These 29 T cell receptor beta chains share one sample of origin, sequenced in a study of blood T cells in healthy people across ages. Combining a sample-barcoded 5' primer with a J-beta primer mix, a second PCR ran for roughly 7 to 11 cycles. TCRdb fed the 5' RACE reads into MiXCR, producing one record per CDR3 protein. The table lists about 800,000 distinct CDR3 sequences, 55% to 75% of them singletons, with about 20% in the top ten. Specimen: blood. These receptors all come from a man younger than 45 in good health.

The chain joins TRBV3-1 to TRBJ2-1; D could derive from TRBD1 or TRBD2 (5 bases each). V was cut by 1 base and J by 5 bases, with 15 bases left in between. CDR3 size: 16 residues. Germline CDR1 is LGHDT and CDR2 is YNNKEL (reference sequence). The CDR3 nucleotides read TGTGCCAGCAGCCAAGGTCTAAGGGACGCGAACAATGAGCAGTTCTTC. Translated: CASSQGLRDANNEQFF.

The chain recombines TRBV29-1 with TRBJ2-4, with D possibly being TRBD1 (5 bases). The end of the DNA is better explained by TRBJ2-7, so the J call may be wrong. Germline V gene data show CDR1 as SQVTM and CDR2 as ANQGSEA. This CDR3 contains 13 residues. CDR3: CSALGLGPYEQYF. The CDR3 coding sequence is TGCAGCGCCCTCGGGCTGGGGCCCTACGAGCAGTACTTC.

The chain joins TRBV28 to TRBJ2-5, with D unresolved. The DNA end lines up better with TRBJ2-7; the J call may be wrong. Germline CDR1 and CDR2: MDHEN and SYDVKM. This CDR3 comprises 14 residues. The CDR3 nucleotides are TGTGCCAGCAGTTTTCGCGCTAATACGAACGAGCAGTACTTC. Amino acids: CASSFRANTNEQYF.

This sequence joins TRBV13 and TRBJ1-2; unclear D gene. Germline-derived CDR1 and CDR2 are PRHDT and FYEKMQ (reference sequence). CDR3 length: 15 residues. Trimming shortened V by 4 bases and J by 8 bases, and 20 bases separated the two germline ends. DNA for the CDR3: TGTGCCAGCAGCTCAAGACGAGGGCAGGCGGGAGGCTACACCTTC. It yields the protein CASSSRRGQAGGYTF. The full variable domain, completed using reference TRBV13 and TRBJ1-2, is AAGVIQSPRHLIKEKRETATLKCYPIPRHDTVYWYQQGPGQDPQFLISFYEKMQSDKGSIPDRFSAQQFSDYHSELNMSSLELGDSALYFCASSSRRGQAGGYTFGSGTRLTVV.

The chain carries TRBV7-8 and TRBJ2-3, with D tentatively TRBD1 (6 bases). The CDR3 runs to 15 residues. Germline CDR1 SGHVS, CDR2 FQNEAQ. Trimming stripped 5 bases from V and 6 bases from J, with 18 bases between. The chain's CDR3 is CASSPRTAPVDTQYF. The CDR3 DNA reads TGTGCCAGCAGCCCCAGGACAGCCCCTGTTGATACGCAGTATTTT.

The chain employs TRBV7-2 and TRBJ2-7, with TRBD2 as a possible D gene (6 bases). The CDR3 contains 16 residues. The V end was cut by 1 base, the J end by 4 bases, with 17 bases between. CDR1 is SGHTA, CDR2 FQGNSA, per germline. CDR3: CASSLDGQGGVYEQYF. The CDR3 nucleotides are TGTGCCAGCAGCTTAGATGGGCAGGGAGGTGTTTACGAGCAGTACTTC.

The J gene is TRBJ2-1, the V gene TRBV9, with 9 bases fitting TRBD2. Germline CDR1 SGDLS, CDR2 YYNGEE. V dropped 0 bases and J dropped 7; count of bases not matched to a gene: 5. CDR3 length: 15 residues. CDR3 sequence: CASSVVGTSLNEQFF. The DNA of the CDR3 is TGTGCCAGCAGCGTAGTCGGGACTAGCTTGAATGAGCAGTTCTTC. The variable domain in full, with the rest retrieved from reference TRBV9 and TRBJ2-1, is DSGVTQTPKHLITATGQRVTLRCSPRSGDLSVYWYQQSLDQGLQFLIQYYNGEERAKGNILERFSAQQFPDLHSELNLSSLELGDSALYFCASSVVGTSLNEQFFGPGTRLTVL.

Here the CDR3 DNA reads TGTGCCAGCAGGCCGCCTAGCGGGATTCGTAATGAGCAGTTCTTC. Its protein is CASRPPSGIRNEQFF. The chain employs TRBV6-6 and TRBJ2-1; 9 bases are shared with TRBD2. V trimming: 6 bases; J trimming: 7 bases; junction bases outside the gene matches: 10. Germline values: CDR1 MNHNY, CDR2 SVGAGI (reference sequence). The CDR3 is 15 residues long.

The count of this clonotype is one. The chain links TRBV7-9 to TRBJ2-7; D gene ambiguous. The DNA matches TRBJ2-5 better at its end, which makes the J call doubtful. Germline lookup yields CDR1 SEHNR and CDR2 FQNEAQ (reference sequence). The CDR3 is 13 residues long. DNA for the CDR3: TGTGCCAGCAGCTTCCTCTTAAATGGGACCCAGTACTTC. Translating gives CASSFLLNGTQYF.

The chain joins TRBV6-1 to TRBJ1-2; TRBD1 matches at 10 bases. Unmatched junction bases numbered 13, after V lost 8 bases and J lost 7 bases. The CDR3 totals 15 residues. In germline, CDR1 is MNHNS, CDR2 SASEGT. The CDR3 reads CASGLWDRGAGGYTF. The CDR3 bases are TGTGCCAGCGGCCTTTGGGACAGGGGCGCCGGTGGCTACACCTTC.

The chain links TRBV7-2 to TRBJ2-5, with a weak D call TRBD2 (5 bases). Between the trimmed V and J ends, which lost 4 bases and 11 bases, there was a span of 20 bases. Germline V gives CDR1 SGHTA, CDR2 FQGNSA. The CDR3 spans 14 residues. This CDR3 is CASSSTVSGREQYF. The CDR3 DNA reads TGTGCCAGCAGCTCCACAGTTTCGGGAAGGGAGCAGTACTTC.

This clonotype was seen at least ten times. The chain links TRBV20-1 to TRBJ1-1; D unresolved. Trimming took off 3 bases at V and 6 bases at J, with 14 bases between the two ends. From germline, CDR1 is DFQATT and CDR2 SNEGSKA (reference sequence). The CDR3 has 13 amino acids. CDR3 sequence (DNA): TGCAGTGCTAGTCTATCGGCAGGTCCTGAAGCTTTCTTT. This codes for CSASLSAGPEAFF.

This clonotype was observed a handful of times. The chain has TRBV6-5 and TRBJ2-3; the D gene could be TRBD1 or TRBD2 (5 bases each). This CDR3 contains 14 residues. V was cut by 2 bases and J by 6 bases, with 12 bases left in between. CDR1 is MNHEY, CDR2 SVGAGI, per germline. The CDR3 loop is CASSYSSGADTQYF. CDR3 coding DNA: TGTGCCAGCAGTTACAGCTCCGGGGCGGATACGCAGTATTTT.

This clonotype was counted once. This chain joins TRBV29-1 and TRBJ2-7, with 8 bases identical to TRBD2. CDR3 length: 13 residues. Germline assignment: CDR1 SQVTM and CDR2 ANQGSEA. V lost 6 bases to trimming and J lost 6 bases; unmatched junction nucleotides: 10. Here the CDR3 reads CSVRSGREGEQYF. CDR3 coding DNA: TGCAGCGTCCGGAGCGGGAGAGAGGGCGAGCAGTACTTC.

The chain recombines TRBV5-1 with TRBJ2-5; D is unresolved. The CDR3 consists of 14 residues. Germline V gene sequence: CDR1 SGHRS, CDR2 YFSETQ. Trimming took 4 bases from V and 5 from J, leaving 15 bases between them. This chain's CDR3 is CASSLSPTLETQYF. The CDR3 nucleotides are TGCGCCAGCAGCCTATCTCCGACACTGGAGACCCAGTACTTC.

The chain employs TRBV30 and TRBJ1-2, with 9 bases matching TRBD1. The CDR3 is 13 amino acids. Germline V gene data show CDR1 as GTSNPN and CDR2 as SVGIG (reference sequence). The junction had 9 bases not matched to a gene; V was cut back by 5 bases and J by 8 bases. The CDR3 region is CAWRTGDRVGYTF. The CDR3, as DNA: TGTGCCTGGCGGACAGGGGATCGGGTAGGCTACACCTTC.

J is TRBJ2-4 and V is TRBV6-5; D unclear. With 6 bases removed from V and 13 bases from J, the gap between germline ends came to 16 bases. This CDR3 has 12 amino acids. The germline V gene encodes CDR1 MNHEY and CDR2 SVGAGI. The CDR3 DNA is TGTGCCAGCAGGGGGAAACCGGCGGAGCAGTACTTC. Protein: CASRGKPAEQYF.

This clonotype came up a few times. The rearrangement joins TRBV25-1 to TRBJ2-3; possibly TRBD2 for D (6 bases). The germline V and J ends were trimmed by 8 bases and 10 bases, with 13 bases remaining between them. The CDR3 spans 11 residues. The germline gives CDR1 MGHDK, CDR2 SYGVNS. The chain's CDR3 is CASGLGGPQYF. Here the CDR3 DNA reads TGTGCCAGCGGACTGGGAGGACCGCAGTATTTT.

A few counts support this clonotype. This chain links TRBV7-2 with TRBJ2-3, with no clear D. V was clipped by 5 bases and J by 2 bases, with 11 bases between them. The germline V gene encodes CDR1 SGHTA and CDR2 FQGNSA. The CDR3 spans 14 residues. Here the CDR3 reads CASSDSSYTDTQYF. CDR3 coding DNA: TGTGCCAGCAGCGATTCCTCCTACACAGATACGCAGTATTTT.

The gene calls are TRBV2 and TRBJ2-1; 10 bases map to TRBD1. CDR1 and CDR2 (germline): SNHLY, FYNNEI. J gave up 13 bases and V 6 bases, and 9 bases lay outside the gene matches. The CDR3 sequence is 13 residues long. CDR3 in DNA: TGTGCCAGCAGCGAAAGGGGACAGGGGTTTCAGTTCTTC. This gives the protein CASSERGQGFQFF.

The chain recombines TRBV30 with TRBJ2-7; the D gene is possibly TRBD1 (6 bases). Germline-derived CDR1 and CDR2 are GTSNPN and SVGIG (reference sequence). This CDR3 has 12 amino acids. Written as DNA, the CDR3 is TGTGCGTGGGACAAGGGGACCTACGAGCAGTACTTC. It codes for CAWDKGTYEQYF.

The gene calls are TRBV24-1 and TRBJ2-1, with 7 nucleotides matching TRBD1. Trimming at V came to 5 bases and at J to 6 bases, leaving 9 bases not matched to a gene. The CDR3 has 15 residues. The germline gives CDR1 KGHDR, CDR2 SFDVKD. CDR3 protein: CATSVRTGVVNEQFF. CDR3 nucleotide sequence: TGTGCCACCAGTGTCCGTACAGGGGTAGTCAATGAGCAGTTCTTC.

There are a few counts of this clonotype. The V and J genes are TRBV27 and TRBJ2-1, with 9 positions matching TRBD1. CDR3 size: 16 residues. Germline loops: CDR1 MNHEY, CDR2 SMNVEV (reference sequence). V trimming: 2 bases; J trimming: 4 bases; junction bases outside the gene matches: 6. CDR3 DNA: TGTGCCAGCAGTTTAAGGGTGGACAGGGGTTACAATGAGCAGTTCTTC. As protein: CASSLRVDRGYNEQFF.

The chain is built from TRBV5-1 and TRBJ1-2; 9 bases are a match to TRBD1. The J segment lost 6 bases and the V segment lost 4 bases, leaving 4 bases of the junction unmatched. Germline loops: CDR1 SGHRS, CDR2 YFSETQ. The CDR3 covers 13 residues. The CDR3 DNA is TGCGCCAGCAGCAGTACAGGGGGCAATGGCTACACCTTC. It yields the protein CASSSTGGNGYTF.

The chain carries TRBV7-3 and TRBJ2-1; TRBD2 matches at 10 bases. J gave up 7 bases and V 4 bases, and 10 bases lay outside the gene matches. Germline V gene lookup returns CDR1 SGHTA and CDR2 FQGTGA. The CDR3 covers 16 residues. CDR3 DNA sequence: TGTGCCAGCAGCTCCTTTAGCACTAGCGGGGCTAATGAGCAGTTCTTC. This translates into CASSSFSTSGANEQFF.

The V and J genes are TRBV29-1 and TRBJ1-1; D unclear. Trimming cost V 3 bases and J 5 bases, with 10 bases left between them. Germline CDR1 SQVTM, CDR2 ANQGSEA. The CDR3 sequence is 12 residues long. The DNA for the CDR3 is TGCAGCGTTGACCCTCAAGGGACTGAAGCTTTCTTT. This encodes CSVDPQGTEAFF.

The chain employs TRBV4-1 and TRBJ2-1; D gene uncertain. V shed 0 bases and J shed 1 base, with 7 bases lying between them. CDR3 length: 15 residues. The germline V gene encodes CDR1 MGHRA and CDR2 YSYEKL. CDR3 protein: CASSQDIQSYNEQFF. The CDR3 region has the DNA TGCGCCAGCAGCCAAGATATCCAGTCCTACAATGAGCAGTTCTTC.

The V and J genes are TRBV12-3 or TRBV12-4 and TRBJ2-4, with D maybe TRBD2 (6 bases). Trimming cost V 4 bases and J 13 bases, with 17 bases left between them. The CDR3 has 13 amino acids. The DNA for the CDR3 is TGTGCCAGCAGTTACCTGGGCGGGGCGAAGCAGTACTTC. Encoded protein: CASSYLGGAKQYF.

The chain uses TRBV9 and TRBJ2-1; 8 nucleotides align to TRBD2. From germline, CDR1 is SGDLS and CDR2 YYNGEE. This CDR3 has 14 amino acids. The ends lost 0 bases at V and 7 bases at J; junction bases unmatched: 3. CDR3 bases: TGTGCCAGCAGCGTAGAGGGACTAGTAAATGAGCAGTTCTTC. Its protein product is CASSVEGLVNEQFF.